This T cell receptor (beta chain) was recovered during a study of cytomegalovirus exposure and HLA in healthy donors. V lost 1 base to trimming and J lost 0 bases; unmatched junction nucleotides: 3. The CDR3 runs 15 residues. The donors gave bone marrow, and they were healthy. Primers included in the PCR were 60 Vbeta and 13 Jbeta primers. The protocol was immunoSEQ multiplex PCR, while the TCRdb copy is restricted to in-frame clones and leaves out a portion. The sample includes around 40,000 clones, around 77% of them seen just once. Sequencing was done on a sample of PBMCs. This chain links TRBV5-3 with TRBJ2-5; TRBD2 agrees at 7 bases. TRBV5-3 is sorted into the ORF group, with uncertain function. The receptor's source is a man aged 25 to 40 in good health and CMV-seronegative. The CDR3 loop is CARSLLREYQETQYF. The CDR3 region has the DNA TGTGCCAGAAGCTTGCTGCGGGAGTACCAAGAGACCCAGTACTTC.